This TCR beta chain was profiled in a study of blood T cell repertoires in COVID-19. In the study's own analysis: Quantification of nucleated cells was approximated via reference gene primer amplification. Profiling relied on immunoSEQ multiplex PCR, and the TCRdb table lists in-frame clones only, not all of them. V and J calls and clone size are those listed in that table; D and trimming were worked out from the DNA. Here the sample spans about 200,000 clones, about 88% being singletons. V was pared by 4 bases and J by 2 bases, with 4 bases of the junction left unmatched. The CDR3 runs 14 residues. Germline values: CDR1 SGDLS, CDR2 YYNGEE. Recruits, aged about 18 to 95 years, lived in 25 or so US areas. The study assigned cohorts using participant-reported clinical history. Exposed enrollees encountered a COVID-19 case at some point within 2 weeks before study entry.

Sample: PBMCs or T cells enriched from blood (not recorded which). J is TRBJ2-7 and V is TRBV9; TRBD1 agrees at 9 bases. The clonotype originates from a woman in her twenties or thirties who had been exposed to COVID-19. CDR3 amino acids: CASSRRQGAYEQYF. The CDR3 nucleotides are TGTGCCAGCAGCCGCCGACAGGGGGCCTACGAGCAGTACTTC.